The 27 T cell receptor beta chains presented below share a single source sample, sequenced in a study of cytomegalovirus exposure and HLA in healthy donors. The PCR made use of 60 Vbeta and 13 Jbeta primers. Using immunoSEQ multiplex PCR, the repertoire was profiled, and TCRdb retains in-frame clones only, with some absent. The sample includes about 130,000 clones, about 63% of them seen just once. The sequenced sample consisted of PBMCs. These receptors all stem from a man younger than 45 in good health and CMV-seropositive.

This clone has just a few counts. The chain carries TRBV5-6 and TRBJ1-5, with a possible D match to TRBD1 (5 bases). Germline V gene lookup returns CDR1 SGHDT and CDR2 YYEEEE. Deletions cut 0 bases from V and 3 bases from J, with 10 bases between. The CDR3 contains 15 residues. The CDR3 reads CASSLGQGSNQPQHF. The CDR3 DNA is TGTGCCAGCAGCTTGGGTCAGGGATCCAATCAGCCCCAGCATTTT. The variable domain in full, with the rest retrieved from reference TRBV5-6 and TRBJ1-5, is DAGVTQSPTHLIKTRGQQVTLRCSPKSGHDTVSWYQQALGQGPQFIFQYYEEEERQRGNFPDRFSGHQFPNYSSELNVNALLLGDSALYLCASSLGQGSNQPQHFGDGTRLSIL.

The genes are TRBV11-2 and TRBJ2-3; D may be TRBD1 (6 bases). Trimming stripped 2 bases from V and 2 bases from J, with 17 bases between. The CDR3 consists of 17 residues. CDR1 and CDR2 (germline): SGHAT, FQNNGV. The CDR3 reads CASSLSPRGPNTDTQYF. The DNA of the CDR3 is TGTGCCAGCAGCTTATCCCCCAGGGGCCCTAACACAGATACGCAGTATTTT.

The chain recombines TRBV18 with TRBJ1-3; perhaps TRBD1 as D (5 bases). The CDR3 has 16 amino acids. Germline V lookup: CDR1 KGHSH, CDR2 LQKENI. Trimming took 3 bases from V and 4 from J, leaving 16 bases between them. The CDR3 region is CASSPSAGLAGNTIYF. The CDR3, as DNA: TGTGCCAGCTCACCGTCGGCGGGGCTAGCCGGAAACACCATATATTTT.

This chain uses TRBV6-4 with TRBJ2-2; TRBD2 aligns across 10 bases. CDR1 and CDR2 from the germline V gene are MRHNA and SNTAGT. The CDR3 length is 14 residues. Trimming removed 8 bases from V and 8 bases from J; junction bases left unmatched: 8. CDR3 nucleotide sequence: TGTGCCAGCGCCGGGACTAGCGAGTCGGGGGAGCTGTTTTTT. Translated: CASAGTSESGELFF.

This clone was detected once. The chain combines TRBV7-2 with TRBJ2-4; 11 positions match TRBD2. After removal of 5 bases from V and 11 bases from J, the junction contained 8 bases not matched to a gene. The CDR3 consists of 14 residues. Germline V gene lookup returns CDR1 SGHTA and CDR2 FQGNSA. Here the CDR3 DNA reads TGTGCCAGCAGCGCAGATAGCGGGAGGGCCGTTCAGTACTTC. It is translated as CASSADSGRAVQYF.

This clone was detected only a few times. The chain combines TRBV6-5 with TRBJ1-4; D not resolved. The germline gives CDR1 MNHEY, CDR2 SVGAGI. The CDR3 loop spans 14 amino acids. V shed 0 bases and J shed 5 bases, with 7 bases lying between them. CDR3 residues: CASSYSSENEKLFF. The CDR3 region has the DNA TGTGCCAGCAGTTACTCTTCGGAGAATGAAAAACTGTTTTTT.

The genes are TRBV7-2 and TRBJ2-2, with D maybe TRBD2 (7 bases). Trimming took 3 bases from V and 2 from J, leaving 16 bases between them. CDR1 and CDR2 (germline): SGHTA, FQGNSA. This CDR3 spans 17 amino acids. The DNA for the CDR3 is TGTGCCAGCAGCTTGGGGGGGCGAGCGGGAAACACCGGGGAGCTGTTTTTT. This gives the protein CASSLGGRAGNTGELFF. Together with reference TRBV7-2 and TRBJ2-2, the CDR3 gives the full variable domain: GAGVSQSPSNKVTEKGKDVELRCDPISGHTALYWYRQSLGQGLEFLIYFQGNSAPDKSGLPSDRFSAERTGGSVSTLTIQRTQQEDSAVYLCASSLGGRAGNTGELFFGEGSRLTVL.

V usage is TRBV18 and J usage is TRBJ2-3, with 10 bases identical to TRBD1. There are 16 residues in the CDR3. Germline CDR1 KGHSH, CDR2 LQKENI. With 0 bases clipped from V and 4 bases from J, the junction kept 4 bases outside the gene matches. The CDR3 DNA reads TGTGCCAGCTCACCACCAGTCGGACAGGGGGCAGATACGCAGTATTTT. Its translation is CASSPPVGQGADTQYF.

The chain employs TRBV7-2 and TRBJ2-1; TRBD1 matches 8 bases. Trimming cost V 0 bases and J 9 bases; bases outside gene matches: 13. Germline V gene sequence: CDR1 SGHTA, CDR2 FQGNSA. The CDR3 extends over 17 amino acids. Here the CDR3 DNA reads TGTGCCAGCAGCTTAGCGCCCCCAGGGGGCGCACGGGGTGAGCAGTTCTTC. As protein: CASSLAPPGGARGEQFF.

The rearrangement links TRBV28 to TRBJ1-2; 8 nucleotides align to TRBD1. Germline V gene lookup returns CDR1 MDHEN and CDR2 SYDVKM. The CDR3 sequence is 13 residues long. V lost 2 bases and J lost 4; bases outside the gene matches: 0. For the CDR3, the DNA is TGTGCCAGCAGTTTAGGGACAGGCTATGGCTACACCTTC. This codes for CASSLGTGYGYTF.

This chain joins TRBV2 and TRBJ2-1, with D perhaps TRBD2 (5 bases). V was shortened by 0 bases and J by 11 bases, with 8 bases between the two germline ends. The CDR3 sequence is 12 residues long. CDR1 is SNHLY and CDR2 is FYNNEI in the germline V gene. The CDR3 reads CASSEAGEQQFF. Written as DNA, the CDR3 is TGTGCCAGCAGTGAAGCGGGAGAGCAGCAGTTCTTC. Combining the CDR3 with reference TRBV2 and TRBJ2-1 gives the whole variable domain EPEVTQTPSHQVTQMGQEVILRCVPISNHLYFYWYRQILGQKVEFLVSFYNNEISEKSEIFDDQFSVERPDGSNFTLKIRSTKLEDSAMYFCASSEAGEQQFFGPGTRLTVL.

V is TRBV19 and J is TRBJ2-7; D possibly corresponds to TRBD2 (5 bases). V was clipped by 3 bases and J by 2 bases, with 11 bases between them. From germline, CDR1 is LNHDA and CDR2 SQIVND (reference sequence). This CDR3 spans 14 amino acids. CDR3 bases: TGTGCCAGTAGTATCCGGGAATCCCCCTACGAGCAGTACTTC. Protein: CASSIRESPYEQYF.

Only a few counts were recorded for this clone. The genes are TRBV4-2 and TRBJ2-3; tentatively, D is TRBD2 (7 bases). The CDR3 consists of 20 residues. Germline V gene lookup returns CDR1 LGHNA and CDR2 YNFKEQ. Between the trimmed V and J ends, which lost 3 bases and 2 bases, there was a span of 27 bases. The CDR3 protein is CASSHDGPVGGGGYTDTQYF. The DNA for the CDR3 is TGTGCCAGCAGCCACGACGGTCCAGTAGGAGGGGGGGGGTACACAGATACGCAGTATTTT.

This clone showed up just a few times. The CDR3 loop is CASSLSPGEQYF. The DNA of the CDR3 is TGTGCCAGCAGCTTATCCCCCGGCGAGCAGTACTTC. The chain uses TRBV7-2 and TRBJ2-7; D gene unclear. The CDR3 covers 12 residues. The V end lost 2 bases, the J end lost 6 bases, and 8 bases lay between the germline ends. Germline values: CDR1 SGHTA, CDR2 FQGNSA.

The rearrangement links TRBV4-1 to TRBJ1-1; D is possibly TRBD1 (5 bases). The ends were cut back, 0 bases at V and 11 bases at J, with 13 bases in the middle. The CDR3 runs 13 residues. Germline-derived CDR1 and CDR2 are MGHRA and YSYEKL. CDR3 amino acids: CASSQEGLSNAFF. The CDR3 nucleotides are TGCGCCAGCAGCCAAGAGGGGCTTTCCAATGCTTTCTTT.

A few counts support this clone. The V and J genes are TRBV6-5 and TRBJ2-7, with D unresolved. With 2 bases removed from V and 0 bases from J, the gap between germline ends came to 11 bases. The CDR3 contains 15 residues. Germline loops: CDR1 MNHEY, CDR2 SVGAGI. CDR3 nucleotide sequence: TGTGCCAGCAGTTACACATCCGTCATCTCCTACGAGCAGTACTTC. Its translation is CASSYTSVISYEQYF.

This clone occurred once. This chain joins TRBV28 and TRBJ2-5; weak D call: TRBD1 (6 bases). The length of the CDR3 is 14 residues. V lost 0 bases and J 2 bases, leaving 7 bases between the germline ends. Germline CDR1 MDHEN, CDR2 SYDVKM. The CDR3 sequence: CASSLWDSQETQYF. The CDR3 nucleotides are TGTGCCAGCAGTTTATGGGACAGTCAAGAGACCCAGTACTTC.

The V call is TRBV5-6, the J call TRBJ2-5, with a possible D match to TRBD2 (5 bases). CDR1 SGHDT and CDR2 YYEEEE come from the germline V gene. Trimming took off 0 bases at V and 5 bases at J, with 11 bases between the two ends. This CDR3 has 14 amino acids. CDR3 coding DNA: TGTGCCAGCAGCTTGGCGCGGGTTATGGAGACCCAGTACTTC. Translation: CASSLARVMETQYF.

A single count supports this clone. The chain links TRBV5-1 to TRBJ2-3; maybe TRBD1 (5 bases). Trimming cost V 2 bases and J 0 bases, with 13 bases left between them. The CDR3 spans 16 residues. CDR1 is SGHRS, CDR2 YFSETQ, per germline. Written as DNA, the CDR3 is TGCGCCAGCAGCTTCAGGGCAGCGACTAGCACAGATACGCAGTATTTT. Amino acid sequence: CASSFRAATSTDTQYF.

The CDR3 DNA reads as TGTGCCAGCTCATCCTACGGACCGCGGGAGGGGGGCGAGCAGTACTTC. Translation: CASSSYGPREGGEQYF. The rearrangement links TRBV18 to TRBJ2-7; the match to TRBD2 covers 9 bases. Germline trimming cut 5 bases from V and 6 bases from J; bases unmatched to any gene: 14. Germline CDR1 is KGHSH and CDR2 is LQKENI. CDR3 length: 16 amino acids.

The chain couples TRBV10-3 to TRBJ1-1; TRBD1 might be the D (6 bases). Trimming pared 3 bases from V and 3 bases from J, leaving 17 bases between. Germline V gene data show CDR1 as ENHRY and CDR2 as SYGVKD. This CDR3 is built from 16 residues. CDR3 region: CAISDRTEKGYTEAFF. The DNA of the CDR3 is TGTGCCATCAGTGACCGGACAGAGAAAGGGTACACTGAAGCTTTCTTT.

This clone was counted a single time. An end of the junction differs from the germline gene, which may be a read error. This chain joins TRBV27 and TRBJ2-5, with TRBD1 matching over 9 bases. Germline values: CDR1 MNHEY, CDR2 SMNVEV (reference sequence). This CDR3 is built from 16 residues. CDR3 region: CASKQYGTGSQEAQYF. For the CDR3, the DNA is TGTGCCAGCAAACAATACGGGACAGGGTCCCAAGAGGCCCAGTACTTC.

The V gene is TRBV6-1, the J gene TRBJ2-7; D unresolved. Germline V gene sequence: CDR1 MNHNS, CDR2 SASEGT. This CDR3 is 16 amino acids long. The germline V and J ends were trimmed by 1 base and 2 bases, with 15 bases remaining between them. The CDR3 is CASSEVNVQETYEQYF. In DNA, the CDR3 is TGTGCCAGCAGTGAAGTAAATGTTCAGGAAACCTACGAGCAGTACTTC.

Here the CDR3 reads CSVMTLIGGETQYF. The CDR3 DNA reads as TGCAGCGTCATGACTCTAATCGGAGGGGAGACCCAGTACTTC. The J gene is TRBJ2-5, the V gene TRBV29-1; TRBD2 might be the D (6 bases). The CDR3 extends over 14 amino acids. The V end was cut by 6 bases, the J end by 5 bases, with 19 bases between. The V gene's germline CDR1 is SQVTM and CDR2 ANQGSEA.

This clone showed up just a few times. Here the CDR3 DNA reads TGTGCCAGCAGTCCCTATGGGGGGGCGGGAGGTGGCTACACCTTC. This codes for CASSPYGGAGGGYTF. The chain combines TRBV7-2 with TRBJ1-2; weak D call: TRBD1 (6 bases). V lost 6 bases, J lost 7 bases, and 21 bases lay in between. The CDR3 sequence is 15 residues long. Germline loops: CDR1 SGHTA, CDR2 FQGNSA.

The chain carries TRBV6-5 and TRBJ2-5, with D perhaps TRBD2 (5 bases). Germline V lookup: CDR1 MNHEY, CDR2 SVGAGI. V lost 7 bases and J 4 bases, leaving 10 bases between the germline ends. The CDR3 runs to 12 residues. Here the CDR3 reads CASTPGGETQYF. The CDR3 DNA reads TGTGCCAGCACCCCAGGAGGAGAGACCCAGTACTTC.

This rearrangement joins TRBV6-1 to TRBJ1-1; D remains ambiguous. V lost 8 bases, J lost 11 bases, and 21 bases lay in between. Germline V gene lookup returns CDR1 MNHNS and CDR2 SASEGT. The CDR3 consists of 13 residues. CDR3 amino acids: CASGRFRDRGAFF. The CDR3 nucleotides are TGTGCCAGCGGGAGGTTTAGAGATAGAGGGGCTTTCTTT.